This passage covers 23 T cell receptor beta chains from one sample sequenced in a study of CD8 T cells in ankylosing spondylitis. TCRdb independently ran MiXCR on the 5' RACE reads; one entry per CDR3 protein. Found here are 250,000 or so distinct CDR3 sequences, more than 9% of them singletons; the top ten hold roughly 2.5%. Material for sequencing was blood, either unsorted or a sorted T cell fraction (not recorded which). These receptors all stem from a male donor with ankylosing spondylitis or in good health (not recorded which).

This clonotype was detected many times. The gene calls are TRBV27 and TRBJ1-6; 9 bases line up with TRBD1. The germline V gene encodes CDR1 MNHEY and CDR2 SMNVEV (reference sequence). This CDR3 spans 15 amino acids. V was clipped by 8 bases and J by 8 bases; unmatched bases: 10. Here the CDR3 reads CASRTGQGTYSPLHF. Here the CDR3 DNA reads TGTGCCAGCCGGACGGGACAGGGTACCTATTCACCCCTCCACTTT.

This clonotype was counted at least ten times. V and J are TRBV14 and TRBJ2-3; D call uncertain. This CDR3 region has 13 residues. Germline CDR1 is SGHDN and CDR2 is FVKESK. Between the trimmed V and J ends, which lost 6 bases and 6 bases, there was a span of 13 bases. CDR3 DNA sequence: TGTGCCAGCAGTGCGGACCGACATGATACGCAGTATTTT. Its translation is CASSADRHDTQYF.

The CDR3 loop reads CSARGLSGFF. Written as DNA, the CDR3 is TGCAGTGCGAGGGGACTTAGTGGTTTCTTT. J is TRBJ1-1 and V is TRBV20-1, with a weak D call TRBD1 (5 bases). Germline V lookup: CDR1 DFQATT, CDR2 SNEGSKA (reference sequence). The CDR3 runs to 10 residues. Trimming left V 6 bases short and J 13 bases short, with 15 bases between.

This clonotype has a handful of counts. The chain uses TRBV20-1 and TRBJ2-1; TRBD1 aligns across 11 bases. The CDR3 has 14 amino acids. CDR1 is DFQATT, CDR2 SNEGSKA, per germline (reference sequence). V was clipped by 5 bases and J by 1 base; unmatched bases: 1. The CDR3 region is CSAGDRGSYNEQFF. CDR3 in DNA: TGCAGTGCTGGGGACAGGGGGTCCTACAATGAGCAGTTCTTC.

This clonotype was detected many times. The chain's CDR3 is CASSLSAGDGYTF. As DNA, the CDR3 is TGCGCCAGCAGCTTATCGGCAGGGGATGGCTACACCTTC. This chain links TRBV5-1 with TRBJ1-2; possible D gene TRBD1, 6 bases. The CDR3 is 13 amino acids. Deletions cut 2 bases from V and 6 bases from J, with 11 bases between. The V gene's germline CDR1 is SGHRS and CDR2 YFSETQ.

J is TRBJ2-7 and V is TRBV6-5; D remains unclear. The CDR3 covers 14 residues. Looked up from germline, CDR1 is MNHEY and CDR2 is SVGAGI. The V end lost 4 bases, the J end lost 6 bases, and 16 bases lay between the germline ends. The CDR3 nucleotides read TGTGCCAGCAGTTCCCCGGGCAGGCACCTCGAGCAGTACTTC. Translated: CASSSPGRHLEQYF.

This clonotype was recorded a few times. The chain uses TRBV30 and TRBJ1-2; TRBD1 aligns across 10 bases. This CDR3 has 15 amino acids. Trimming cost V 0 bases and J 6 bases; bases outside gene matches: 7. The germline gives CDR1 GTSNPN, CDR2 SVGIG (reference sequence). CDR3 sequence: CAWSVIDRGRDGYTF. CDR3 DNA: TGTGCCTGGAGTGTAATCGACAGGGGGCGGGATGGCTACACCTTC.

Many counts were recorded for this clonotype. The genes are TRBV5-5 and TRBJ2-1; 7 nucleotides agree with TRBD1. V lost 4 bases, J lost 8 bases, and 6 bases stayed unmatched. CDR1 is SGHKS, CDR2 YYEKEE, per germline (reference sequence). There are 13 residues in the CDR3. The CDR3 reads CASSRVGGYEQFF. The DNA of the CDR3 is TGTGCCAGCAGCCGGGTAGGGGGCTATGAGCAGTTCTTC.

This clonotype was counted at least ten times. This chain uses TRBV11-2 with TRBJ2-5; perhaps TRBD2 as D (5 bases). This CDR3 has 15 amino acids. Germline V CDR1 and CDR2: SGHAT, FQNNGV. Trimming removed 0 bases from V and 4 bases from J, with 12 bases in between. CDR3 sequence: CASSLDSLRGETQYF. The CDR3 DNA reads TGTGCCAGCAGCTTAGACAGTCTCCGGGGAGAGACCCAGTACTTC.

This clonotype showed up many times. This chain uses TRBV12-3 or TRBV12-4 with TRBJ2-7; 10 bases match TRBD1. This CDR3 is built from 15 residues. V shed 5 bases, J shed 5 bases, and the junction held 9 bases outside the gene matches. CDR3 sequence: CASSIGQGVGHEQYF. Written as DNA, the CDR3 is TGTGCCAGCAGTATTGGACAGGGGGTCGGCCACGAGCAGTACTTC.

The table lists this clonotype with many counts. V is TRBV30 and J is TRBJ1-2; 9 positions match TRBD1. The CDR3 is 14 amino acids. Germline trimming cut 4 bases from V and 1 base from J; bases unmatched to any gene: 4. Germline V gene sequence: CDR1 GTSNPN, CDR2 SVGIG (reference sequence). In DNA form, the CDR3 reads TGTGCCTGGATGACAGGGGGGTATAACTATGGCTACACCTTC. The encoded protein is CAWMTGGYNYGYTF.

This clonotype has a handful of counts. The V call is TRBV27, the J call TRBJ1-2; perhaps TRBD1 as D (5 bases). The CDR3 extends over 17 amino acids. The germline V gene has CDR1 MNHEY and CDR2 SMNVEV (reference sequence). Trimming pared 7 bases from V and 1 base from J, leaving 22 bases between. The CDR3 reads CASKGIFDSQINYGYTF. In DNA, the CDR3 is TGTGCCAGCAAGGGGATTTTTGACAGCCAGATTAACTATGGCTACACCTTC.

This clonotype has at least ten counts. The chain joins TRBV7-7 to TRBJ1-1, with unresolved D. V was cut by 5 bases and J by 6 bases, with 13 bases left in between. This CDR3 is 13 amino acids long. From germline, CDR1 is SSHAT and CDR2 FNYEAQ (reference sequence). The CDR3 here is CASSPSYGAEAFF. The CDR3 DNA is TGTGCCAGCAGCCCGTCGTATGGGGCTGAAGCTTTCTTT.

The CDR3 loop is CSAGTGNGYTF. The CDR3 bases are TGCAGCGCCGGGACAGGGAATGGCTACACCTTC. The rearrangement uses TRBV29-1 and TRBJ1-2; TRBD1 matches 9 bases. Trimming took 7 bases from V and 6 from J; bases not matched to a gene: 3. Germline CDR1 reads SQVTM; CDR2 reads ANQGSEA. The CDR3 has 11 residues.

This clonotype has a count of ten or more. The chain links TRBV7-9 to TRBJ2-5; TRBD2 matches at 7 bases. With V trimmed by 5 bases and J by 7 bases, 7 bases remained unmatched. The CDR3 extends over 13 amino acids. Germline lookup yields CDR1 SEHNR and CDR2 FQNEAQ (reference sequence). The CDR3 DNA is TGTGCCAGCAGCCAAGGACTAGTTGGGACCCAGTACTTC. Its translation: CASSQGLVGTQYF.

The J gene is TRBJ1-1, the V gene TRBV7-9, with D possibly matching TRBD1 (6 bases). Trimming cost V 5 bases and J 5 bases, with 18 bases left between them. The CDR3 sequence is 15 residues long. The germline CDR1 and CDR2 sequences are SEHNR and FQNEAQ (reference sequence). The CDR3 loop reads CASSPRWGQRTEAFF. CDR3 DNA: TGTGCCAGCAGCCCGCGGTGGGGGCAAAGGACTGAAGCTTTCTTT.

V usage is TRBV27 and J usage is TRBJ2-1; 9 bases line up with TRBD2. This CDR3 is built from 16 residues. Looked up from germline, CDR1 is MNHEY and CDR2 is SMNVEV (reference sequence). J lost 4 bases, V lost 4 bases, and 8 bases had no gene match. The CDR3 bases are TGTGCCAGCAGTTCCTTGACTAGCGGAGATTACAATGAGCAGTTCTTC. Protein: CASSSLTSGDYNEQFF.

CDR3 bases: TGCGCCAGCAGACCGAGGGGGGAAAAACTGTTTTTT. As protein: CASRPRGEKLFF. The J gene is TRBJ1-4, the V gene TRBV5-1; D may be TRBD1 (6 bases). Germline CDR1 is SGHRS and CDR2 is YFSETQ. This CDR3 is 12 amino acids long. V lost 5 bases and J lost 8, with 10 bases in between.

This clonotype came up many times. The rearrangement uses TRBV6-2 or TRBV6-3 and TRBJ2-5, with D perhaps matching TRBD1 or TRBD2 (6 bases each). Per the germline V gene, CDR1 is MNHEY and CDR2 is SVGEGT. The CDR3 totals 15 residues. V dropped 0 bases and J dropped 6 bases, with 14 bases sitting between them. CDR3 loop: CASSYSLNGGKTQYF. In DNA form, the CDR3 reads TGTGCCAGCAGTTACTCTCTCAACGGGGGCAAGACCCAGTACTTC.

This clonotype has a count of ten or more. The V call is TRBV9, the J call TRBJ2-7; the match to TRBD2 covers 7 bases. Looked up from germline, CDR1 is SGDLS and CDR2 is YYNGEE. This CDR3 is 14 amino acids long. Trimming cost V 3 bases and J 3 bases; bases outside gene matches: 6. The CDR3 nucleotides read TGTGCCAGCAGCGCCGGGGGGAGGCTCTACGAGCAGTACTTC. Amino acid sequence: CASSAGGRLYEQYF.

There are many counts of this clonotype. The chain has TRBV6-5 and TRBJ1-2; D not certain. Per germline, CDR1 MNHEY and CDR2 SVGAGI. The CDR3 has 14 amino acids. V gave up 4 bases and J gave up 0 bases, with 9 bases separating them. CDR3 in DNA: TGTGCCAGCAGTTCCTCCAAGGCTAACTATGGCTACACCTTC. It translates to CASSSSKANYGYTF.

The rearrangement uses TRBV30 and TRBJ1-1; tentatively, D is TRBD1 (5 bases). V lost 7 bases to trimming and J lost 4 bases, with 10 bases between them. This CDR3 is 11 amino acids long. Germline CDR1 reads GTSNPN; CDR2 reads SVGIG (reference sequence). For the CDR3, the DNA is TGTGCCTCAGGGCTTAGCACTGAAGCTTTCTTT. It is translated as CASGLSTEAFF.

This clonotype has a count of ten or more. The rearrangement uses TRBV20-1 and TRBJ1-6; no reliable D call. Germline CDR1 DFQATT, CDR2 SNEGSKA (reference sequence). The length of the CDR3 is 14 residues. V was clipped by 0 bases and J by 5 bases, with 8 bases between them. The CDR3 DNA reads TGCAGTGCTAGAGATCGATCAAATAATTCACCCCTCCACTTT. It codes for CSARDRSNNSPLHF.